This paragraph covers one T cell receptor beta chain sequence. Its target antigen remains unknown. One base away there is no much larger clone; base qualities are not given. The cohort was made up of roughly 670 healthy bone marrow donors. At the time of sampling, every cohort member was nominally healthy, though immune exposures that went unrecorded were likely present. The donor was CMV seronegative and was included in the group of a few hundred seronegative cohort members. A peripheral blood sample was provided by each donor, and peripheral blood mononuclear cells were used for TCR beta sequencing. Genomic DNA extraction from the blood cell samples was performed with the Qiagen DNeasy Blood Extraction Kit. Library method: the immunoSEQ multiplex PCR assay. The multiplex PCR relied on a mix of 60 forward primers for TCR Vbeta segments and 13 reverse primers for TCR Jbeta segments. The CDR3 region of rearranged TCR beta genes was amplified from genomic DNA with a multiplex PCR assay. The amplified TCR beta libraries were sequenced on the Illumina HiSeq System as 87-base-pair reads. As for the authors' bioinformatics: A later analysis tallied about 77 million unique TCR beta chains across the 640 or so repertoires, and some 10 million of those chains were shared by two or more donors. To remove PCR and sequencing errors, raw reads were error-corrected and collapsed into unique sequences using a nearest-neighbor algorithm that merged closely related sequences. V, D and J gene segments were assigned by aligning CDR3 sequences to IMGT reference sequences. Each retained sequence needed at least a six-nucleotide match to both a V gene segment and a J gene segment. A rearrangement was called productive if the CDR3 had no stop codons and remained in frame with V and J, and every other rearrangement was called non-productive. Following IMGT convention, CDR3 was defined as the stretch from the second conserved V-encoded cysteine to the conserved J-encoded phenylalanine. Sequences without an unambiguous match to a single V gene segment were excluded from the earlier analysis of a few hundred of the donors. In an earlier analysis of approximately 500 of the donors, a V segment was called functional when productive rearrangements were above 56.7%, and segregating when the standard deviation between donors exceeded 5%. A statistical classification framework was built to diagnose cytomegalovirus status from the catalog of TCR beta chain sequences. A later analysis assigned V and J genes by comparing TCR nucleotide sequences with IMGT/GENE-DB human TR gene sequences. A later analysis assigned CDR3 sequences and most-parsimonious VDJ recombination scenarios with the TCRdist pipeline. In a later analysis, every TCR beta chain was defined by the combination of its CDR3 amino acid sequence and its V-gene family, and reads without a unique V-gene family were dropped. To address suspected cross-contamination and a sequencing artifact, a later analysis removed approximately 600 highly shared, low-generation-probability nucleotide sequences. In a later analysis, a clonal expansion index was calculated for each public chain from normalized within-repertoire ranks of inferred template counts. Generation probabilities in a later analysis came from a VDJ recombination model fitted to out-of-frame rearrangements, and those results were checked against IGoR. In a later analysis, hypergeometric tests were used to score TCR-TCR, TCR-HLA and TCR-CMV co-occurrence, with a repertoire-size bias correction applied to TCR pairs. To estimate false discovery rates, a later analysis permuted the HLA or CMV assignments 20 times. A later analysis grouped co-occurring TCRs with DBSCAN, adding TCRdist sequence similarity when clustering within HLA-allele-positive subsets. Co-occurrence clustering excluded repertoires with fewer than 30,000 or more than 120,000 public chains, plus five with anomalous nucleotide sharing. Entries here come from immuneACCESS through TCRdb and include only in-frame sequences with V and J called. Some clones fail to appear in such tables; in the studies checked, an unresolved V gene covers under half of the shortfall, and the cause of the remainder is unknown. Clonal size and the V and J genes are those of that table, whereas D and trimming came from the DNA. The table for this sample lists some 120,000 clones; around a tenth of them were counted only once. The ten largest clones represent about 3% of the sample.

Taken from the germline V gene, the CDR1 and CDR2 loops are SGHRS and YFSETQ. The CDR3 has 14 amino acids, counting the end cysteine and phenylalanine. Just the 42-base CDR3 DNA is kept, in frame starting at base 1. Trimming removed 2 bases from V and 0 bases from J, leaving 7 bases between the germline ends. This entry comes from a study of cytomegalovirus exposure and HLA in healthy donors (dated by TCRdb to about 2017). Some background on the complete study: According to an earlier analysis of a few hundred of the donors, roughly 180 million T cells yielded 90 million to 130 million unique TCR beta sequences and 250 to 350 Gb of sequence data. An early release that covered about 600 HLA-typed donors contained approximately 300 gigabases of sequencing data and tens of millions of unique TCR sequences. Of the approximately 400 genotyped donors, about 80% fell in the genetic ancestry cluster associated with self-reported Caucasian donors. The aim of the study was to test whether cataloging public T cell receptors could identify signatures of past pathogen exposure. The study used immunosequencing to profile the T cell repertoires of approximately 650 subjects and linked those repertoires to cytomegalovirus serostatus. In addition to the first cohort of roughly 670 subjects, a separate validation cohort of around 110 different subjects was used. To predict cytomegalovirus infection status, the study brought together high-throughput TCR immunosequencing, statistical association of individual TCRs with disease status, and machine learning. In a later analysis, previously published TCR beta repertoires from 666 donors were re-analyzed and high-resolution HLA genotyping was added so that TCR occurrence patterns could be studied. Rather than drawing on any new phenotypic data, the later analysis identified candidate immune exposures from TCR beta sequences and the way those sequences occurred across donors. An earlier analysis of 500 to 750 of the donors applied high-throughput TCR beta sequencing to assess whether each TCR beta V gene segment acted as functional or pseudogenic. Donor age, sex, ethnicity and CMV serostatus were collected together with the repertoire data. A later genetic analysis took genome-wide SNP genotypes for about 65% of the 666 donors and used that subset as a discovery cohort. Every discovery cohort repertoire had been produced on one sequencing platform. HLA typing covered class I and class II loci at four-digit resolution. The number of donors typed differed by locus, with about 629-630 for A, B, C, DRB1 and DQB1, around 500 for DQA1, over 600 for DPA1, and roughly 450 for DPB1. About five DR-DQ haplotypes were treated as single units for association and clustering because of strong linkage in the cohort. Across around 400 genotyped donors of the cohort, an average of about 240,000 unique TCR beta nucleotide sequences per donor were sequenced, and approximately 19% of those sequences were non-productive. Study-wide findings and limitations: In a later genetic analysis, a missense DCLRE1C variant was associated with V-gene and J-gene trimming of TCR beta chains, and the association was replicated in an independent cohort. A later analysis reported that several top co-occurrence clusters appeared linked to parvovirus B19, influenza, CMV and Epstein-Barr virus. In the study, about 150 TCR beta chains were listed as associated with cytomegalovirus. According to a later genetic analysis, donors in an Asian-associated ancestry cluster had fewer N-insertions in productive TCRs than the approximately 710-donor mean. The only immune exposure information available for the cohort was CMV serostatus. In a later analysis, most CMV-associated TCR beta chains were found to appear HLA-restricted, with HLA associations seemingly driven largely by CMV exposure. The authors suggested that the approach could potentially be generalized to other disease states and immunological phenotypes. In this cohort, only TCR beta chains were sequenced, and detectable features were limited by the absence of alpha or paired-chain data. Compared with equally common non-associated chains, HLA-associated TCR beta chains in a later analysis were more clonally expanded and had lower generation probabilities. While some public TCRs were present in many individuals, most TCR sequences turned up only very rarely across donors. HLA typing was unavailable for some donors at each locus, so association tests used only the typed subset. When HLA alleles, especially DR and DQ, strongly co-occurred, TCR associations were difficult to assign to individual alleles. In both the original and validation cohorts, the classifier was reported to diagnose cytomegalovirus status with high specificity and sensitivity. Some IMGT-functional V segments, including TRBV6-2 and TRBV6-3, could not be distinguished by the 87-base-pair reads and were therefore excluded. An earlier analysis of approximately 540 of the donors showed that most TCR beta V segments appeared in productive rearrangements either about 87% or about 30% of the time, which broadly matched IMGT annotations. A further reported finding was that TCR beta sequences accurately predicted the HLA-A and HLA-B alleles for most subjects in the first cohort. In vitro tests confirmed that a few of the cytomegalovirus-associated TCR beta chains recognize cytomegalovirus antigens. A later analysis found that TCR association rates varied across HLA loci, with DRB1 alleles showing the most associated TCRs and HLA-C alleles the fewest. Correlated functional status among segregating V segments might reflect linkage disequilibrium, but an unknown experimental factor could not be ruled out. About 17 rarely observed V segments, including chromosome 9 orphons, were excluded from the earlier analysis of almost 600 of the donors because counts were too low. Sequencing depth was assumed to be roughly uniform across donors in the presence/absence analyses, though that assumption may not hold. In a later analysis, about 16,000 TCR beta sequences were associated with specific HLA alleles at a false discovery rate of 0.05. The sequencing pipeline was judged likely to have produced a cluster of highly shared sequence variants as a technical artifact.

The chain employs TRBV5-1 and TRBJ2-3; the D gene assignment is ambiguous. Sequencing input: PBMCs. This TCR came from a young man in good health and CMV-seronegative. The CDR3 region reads CASSFITSTDTQYF. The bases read TGCGCCAGCAGCTTTATTACTAGCACAGATACGCAGTATTTT.